This T cell receptor beta chain was captured by sequencing in a study of B cell selection in AIRE deficiency. Profiled with immunoSEQ multiplex PCR; TCRdb holds only in-frame clones, not every one. The profile shows fewer than 30,000 clones, 90% to 98% of them singletons. With regard to this clone: The target antigen is unknown.

This CDR3 has 15 residues. V gave up 0 bases and J gave up 9 bases; unmatched junction bases: 3. Germline CDR1 reads SGHTA; CDR2 reads FQGNSA. Study results and caveats: Patient Tconv cells held about 31% of Treg sequences shared by healthy donors.

Conventional CD4 T cells were sorted as CD4+CD127+ cells. The sequence came from a human donor in good health. Source material: CD4+CD127+ conventional T cells sorted from PBMCs. The chain carries TRBV7-2 and TRBJ1-5, with 12 bases fitting TRBD1. The CDR3 sequence: CASSLAGTGGGPQHF. In nucleotides, the CDR3 is TGTGCCAGCAGCTTAGCGGGGACAGGGGGCGGGCCCCAGCATTTT.